Listed below are T cell receptor beta chains from one sample, sequenced in a study of blood T cells in healthy people across ages. TCRdb passed the 5' RACE reads through MiXCR, listing each CDR3 protein once. The data hold some 1.5 million distinct CDR3 sequences, with under 55% observed a single time. The source material was blood. These receptors were collected from a woman under 30 in good health. Both conserved end residues are part of each CDR3. D genes are given only for firm matches. For some rows the clone size is stated as once, few or many, or as a class when expanded; others skip it.

length: 16
V: TRBV5-1
size: NA
J: TRBJ2-7
D: NA
CDR3: CASSLAWSPQIYEQYF
DNA: TGCGCCAGCAGCTTGGCCTGGTCGCCGCAAATCTACGAGCAGTACTTC

length: 11
V: TRBV6-5
size: many
J: TRBJ1-2
D: NA
CDR3: CASSTGYGYTF
DNA: TGCGCCAGCAGCACAGGGTATGGCTACACCTTC

length: 13
V: TRBV5-1
size: NA
J: TRBJ2-7
D: TRBD1
CDR3: CASSTQGGDEQYF
DNA: TGCGCCAGCAGCACACAAGGGGGCGACGAGCAGTACTTC

length: 12
V: TRBV2
size: NA
J: TRBJ2-1
D: NA
CDR3: CASSEERETQFF
DNA: TGTGCCAGCAGTGAGGAAAGGGAGACCCAGTTCTTC

length: 16
V: TRBV4-1
size: NA
J: TRBJ2-7
D: TRBD2
CDR3: CASSQGPSGGIYEQYF
DNA: TGCGCCAGCAGCCAAGGCCCTAGCGGGGGAATCTACGAGCAGTACTTC

length: 15
V: TRBV4-1
size: many
J: TRBJ2-1
D: NA
CDR3: CASSQEHRGSNEQFF
DNA: TGCGCCAGCAGCCAAGAACATAGGGGTAGCAATGAGCAGTTCTTC

length: 13
V: TRBV7-2
size: NA
J: TRBJ2-3
D: NA
CDR3: CASSTRQADTQYF
DNA: TGTGCCAGCAGCACGCGACAGGCAGATACGCAGTATTTT

length: 17
V: TRBV4-1
size: NA
J: TRBJ2-1
D: TRBD2
CDR3: CASSRSYGTSGRDEQFF
DNA: TGCGCCAGCAGCCGATCCTACGGGACTAGCGGGAGAGATGAGCAGTTCTTC

length: 16
V: TRBV7-6
size: NA
J: TRBJ2-3
D: NA
CDR3: CASSLSGAQSTDTQYF
DNA: TGTGCCAGCAGCTTATCAGGGGCCCAAAGCACAGATACGCAGTATTTT

length: 16
V: TRBV4-1
size: NA
J: TRBJ2-5
D: TRBD1
CDR3: CASSQEPTGGLETQYF
DNA: TGCGCCAGCAGCCAAGAACCCACAGGGGGATTGGAGACCCAGTACTTC

length: 15
V: TRBV28
size: NA
J: TRBJ2-4
D: NA
CDR3: CASSPGVLAKNIQYF
DNA: TGTGCCAGCAGTCCCGGGGTGCTAGCCAAAAACATTCAGTACTTC

length: 14
V: TRBV28
size: NA
J: TRBJ2-7
D: TRBD2
CDR3: CASSLRLAEDEQYF
DNA: TGTGCCAGCAGTTTGCGGCTAGCGGAGGACGAGCAGTACTTC

length: 14
V: TRBV2
size: NA
J: TRBJ2-3
D: TRBD2
CDR3: CASSAWTSGDTQYF
DNA: TGTGCCAGCAGTGCTTGGACTAGCGGCGATACGCAGTATTTT